These T cell receptor beta chains were read from a single sample in a study of cytomegalovirus exposure and HLA in healthy donors. The assay was immunoSEQ multiplex PCR, and TCRdb's table has in-frame clones only and misses some. The sample has about 360,000 clones; 75% to 90% are singletons. Sequencing was performed on PBMCs. The receptor source for this set is a woman between 18 and 30 years old in good health and CMV-seronegative. Each CDR3 is given with its conserved first and last residue. Fields, in order: V gene, J gene, clone size, D gene, CDR3 DNA, CDR3 protein. D genes are given only for firm matches. Size is omitted from some rows. Given values are once, few, many or a class for expanded clones.

>TRBV29-1|TRBJ1-2|NA|TRBD1
TGCAGCGTTGCCAGGACAGGGAATGTGAGGTCTAATAACTATGGCTACACCTTC
CSVARTGNVRSNNYGYTF
>TRBV9|TRBJ1-5|NA|NA
TGTGCCAGCAGCACCCATGGGGGGGGTCAGCCCCAGCATTTT
CASSTHGGGQPQHF
>TRBV19|TRBJ2-7|NA|NA
TGTGCCAGTAACTCTCCCAGGTCCTCCTACGAGCAGTACTTC
CASNSPRSSYEQYF
>TRBV19|TRBJ2-1|NA|TRBD2
TGTGCCAGTAGTATAGCCTTAGCGGGACTCTACAATGAGCAGTTCTTC
CASSIALAGLYNEQFF
>TRBV18|TRBJ1-5|NA|TRBD1
TGTGCCAGCTCACCTAAACCGGGACAGGGGGCTCAGCCCCAGCATTTT
CASSPKPGQGAQPQHF
>TRBV6-1|TRBJ2-1|NA|TRBD2
TGTGCCAGCAGTCCGGGACTAGCGGGCCATGAGCAGTTCTTC
CASSPGLAGHEQFF
>TRBV5-1|TRBJ1-2|NA|TRBD1
TGCGCCAGCAGCGGAGACAGGGGGATCTATGGCTACACCTTC
CASSGDRGIYGYTF
>TRBV19|TRBJ1-2|NA|TRBD1
TGTGCCAGTAGTCTGACAGGGGGCGGCAACTATGGCTACACCTTC
CASSLTGGGNYGYTF
>TRBV28|TRBJ2-3|NA|NA
TGTGCCAGCAGTTTAAAACCGGGGGCGCAGTATTTT
CASSLKPGAQYF
>TRBV30|TRBJ1-2|NA|NA
TGTGCCTGGAGTGTAAAACCCGAGGTCTATGGCTACACCTTC
CAWSVKPEVYGYTF
>TRBV30|TRBJ1-1|NA|NA
TGTGCCTGGATGGGGGGGGTAGGCGGGGTTGAAGCTTTCTTT
CAWMGGVGGVEAFF
>TRBV30|TRBJ1-1|NA|NA
TGTGCCTGGAGTGTAAGGGGAAACACTGAAGCTTTCTTT
CAWSVRGNTEAFF
>TRBV13|TRBJ1-2|NA|NA
TGTGCCAGCAGCTTAGGAGCCGGAGGGCACTATGGCTACACCTTC
CASSLGAGGHYGYTF
>TRBV28|TRBJ2-7|NA|NA
TGTGCCAGCAGTAGTCCCGGTGACGAGCAGTACTTC
CASSSPGDEQYF
>TRBV27|TRBJ2-7|NA|TRBD1
TGTGCCAGCAGTCCAGGGACAGGGTGGTTCGAGCAGTACTTC
CASSPGTGWFEQYF
>TRBV2|TRBJ1-5|NA|TRBD1
TGTGCCAGCAGTGAATCCGTCGGAGGGACAGCTTTCAATCAGCCCCAGCATTTT
CASSESVGGTAFNQPQHF
>TRBV14|TRBJ1-3|NA|NA
TGTGCCAGCAGCCAAGTTCACCAGGGTTGGAGAAACACCATATATTTT
CASSQVHQGWRNTIYF
>TRBV5-4|TRBJ1-1|NA|TRBD1
TGTGCCAGCAGCACGGGACAGGGGAAAGCTTTCTTT
CASSTGQGKAFF
>TRBV5-1|TRBJ2-7|NA|NA
TGCGCCAGCAGCCCGACAGGTCTTTCCTCCTACGAGCAGTACTTC
CASSPTGLSSYEQYF
>TRBV25-1|TRBJ2-7|few|TRBD2
TGTGCCAGCAGTGAAGTTCCGGGAGGGCAGTACTTC
CASSEVPGGQYF
>TRBV7-8|TRBJ1-5|NA|NA
TGTGCCAGCAGCTTAACTAGGGTTAGCAATCAGCCCCAGCATTTT
CASSLTRVSNQPQHF
>TRBV28|TRBJ2-7|NA|NA
TGTGCCAGCAGTTTTGCGAGTGACCGGGGGTACGAGCAGTACTTC
CASSFASDRGYEQYF
>TRBV2|TRBJ1-5|NA|NA
TGTGCCAGCAGACGCGGAACTCGGGGACACTATAGCAATCAGCCCCAGCATTTT
CASRRGTRGHYSNQPQHF
>TRBV27|TRBJ2-3|few|NA
TGTGCCAGCAGTTTATCGATCTATCAAAAATACACAGATACGCAGTATTTT
CASSLSIYQKYTDTQYF
>TRBV11-2|TRBJ2-7|NA|NA
TGTGCCAGCAGCTTAACCCCCGGTTCCCTCGAGCAGTACTTC
CASSLTPGSLEQYF
>TRBV2|TRBJ2-1|NA|NA
TGTGCCATCTACCCCGGGGTTAGCAACAATGAGCAGTTCTTC
CAIYPGVSNNEQFF
>TRBV6-1|TRBJ1-1|NA|TRBD1
TGTGCCAGCAGTGACACCGGACAGGGCACTACTGAAGCTTTCTTT
CASSDTGQGTTEAFF
>TRBV18|TRBJ2-7|NA|TRBD1
TGTGCCAGCTCACCTGGACAGGGGAGAGAGGACGAGCAGTACTTC
CASSPGQGREDEQYF
>TRBV28|TRBJ1-5|NA|NA
TGTGCCAGCAGTTTAGTAGATAGCAATCAGCCCCAGCATTTT
CASSLVDSNQPQHF
>TRBV30|TRBJ2-7|once|TRBD1
TGTGCCTGGACCCGACAGGGGGGTTTATACGAGCAGTACTTC
CAWTRQGGLYEQYF
>TRBV28|TRBJ2-3|NA|NA
TGTGCCAGCAGTTTAGGTACGGTTTGGACAGATACGCAGTATTTT
CASSLGTVWTDTQYF
>TRBV28|TRBJ1-5|NA|TRBD1
TGTGCCAGCAATCCCAGGGGGTACAATCAGCCCCAGCATTTT
CASNPRGYNQPQHF
>TRBV18|TRBJ1-1|NA|NA
TGTGCCAGCTCACCAAGGTCGATTGGTGGCGCGGGGACTGAAGCTTTCTTT
CASSPRSIGGAGTEAFF
>TRBV27|TRBJ2-2|NA|TRBD2
TGTGCCAGCAGCCTCACTCCCGGGACTAGCGTCGGGGAGCTGTTTTTT
CASSLTPGTSVGELFF
>TRBV28|TRBJ2-3|NA|NA
TGTGCCAGCAGTTTACCCCCCGGAGGGAGGACAGATACGCAGTATTTT
CASSLPPGGRTDTQYF
>TRBV5-6|TRBJ2-2|NA|TRBD2
TGTGCCAGCAGCTCGGGACTAGCGGGAGAAATCGGGGAGCTGTTTTTT
CASSSGLAGEIGELFF
>TRBV5-1|TRBJ1-4|NA|NA
TGCGCCAGCAGCTTGGGGCAGGGAGGGGCCGCTGAAAAACTGTTTTTT
CASSLGQGGAAEKLFF
>TRBV2|TRBJ1-5|once|TRBD1
TGTGCCAGCAGTGAGGGGACAGCGAACAATCAGCCCCAGCATTTT
CASSEGTANNQPQHF
>TRBV4-1|TRBJ1-3|NA|NA
TGCGCCAGCAGCCAAGATGCAGGGCTGGGAAACACCATATATTTT
CASSQDAGLGNTIYF
>TRBV5-1|TRBJ2-7|NA|TRBD2
TGCGCCAGCAGCCCCGGGGTGGGACTAGTCCCCCACGAGCAGTACTTC
CASSPGVGLVPHEQYF
>TRBV27|TRBJ2-5|NA|TRBD1
TGTGCCAGCAGTCCCTGGGACAGAGAGACCCAGTACTTC
CASSPWDRETQYF
>TRBV7-9|TRBJ2-1|NA|TRBD2
TGTGCCAGCAGCTTTTACAGCGGGGGGGCCCACGAGCAGTTCTTC
CASSFYSGGAHEQFF
>TRBV7-3|TRBJ2-3|NA|TRBD1
TGTGCCAGCAGCTTATCGGGACAGTTAATCCCAGATACGCAGTATTTT
CASSLSGQLIPDTQYF
>TRBV27|TRBJ1-1|NA|NA
TGTGCCAGCAGTTTCCAGGGGCAAGGTACTGAAGCTTTCTTT
CASSFQGQGTEAFF
>TRBV21-1|TRBJ1-6|NA|NA
TGTGCCAGCACCCTCACCCGGTACCCTCGACTGGTCTTT
CASTLTRYPRLVF
>TRBV27|TRBJ2-7|NA|TRBD2
TGTGCCAGCAGTCTAGCGGGAGTGTCCTACGAGCAGTACTTC
CASSLAGVSYEQYF
>TRBV6-1|TRBJ2-7|NA|TRBD2
TGTGCCAGCAGAGAGCTAGCGGTGCCCTACGAGCAGTACTTC
CASRELAVPYEQYF
>TRBV5-6|TRBJ2-7|NA|NA
TGTGCCAGCAGCTTGAGGTCAGGCGAGCAGTACTTC
CASSLRSGEQYF
>TRBV5-4|TRBJ2-7|NA|NA
TGTGCCAGCAGCCCCTATAGTTCTCCGACAGCCTACGAGCAGTACTTC
CASSPYSSPTAYEQYF
>TRBV6-6|TRBJ1-4|NA|TRBD1
TGTGCCAGCAGTTACTCGACCGGGACAGGGGGACCAAAACTGTTTTTT
CASSYSTGTGGPKLFF
>TRBV9|TRBJ1-2|NA|NA
TGTGCCAGCACCAAAATGGGGGGGGTTGGCTACACCTTC
CASTKMGGVGYTF
>TRBV5-4|TRBJ1-1|NA|NA
TGTGCCAGCAGCTTGGAACAGGCCAACACTGAAGCTTTCTTT
CASSLEQANTEAFF
>TRBV6-5|TRBJ2-7|NA|NA
TGTGCCAGCGGAACAGTGGAGGCCTACGAGCAGTACTTC
CASGTVEAYEQYF
>TRBV29-1|TRBJ1-2|NA|TRBD1
TGCAGCGTTGAAGATACAAAACAGGGGGAAGGCTACACCTTC
CSVEDTKQGEGYTF
>TRBV6-1|TRBJ1-2|few|NA
TGTGCCAGCAGTGAAGAGGGGGGGGCGAGCTATGGCTACACCTTC
CASSEEGGASYGYTF